This T cell receptor (beta chain) was recorded in a study of radiation and T cells in renal cell carcinoma. The study, taken as a whole, reports: In blood, top tumor clones expanded by 2 weeks, shrinking by 4. Baseline intratumoral clonotype presence is unknown without pretreatment biopsies.

Stated time point: blood 2 weeks post-SBRT. The treatment: 15 Gy SBRT to primary tumor, nephrectomy 4 weeks later. Blood was sampled at baseline, 2 weeks and 4 weeks after SBRT. The tumor was a clear cell renal cell carcinoma. Only in-frame clones appear in the TCRdb table, and some are missing; sequencing was by immunoSEQ multiplex PCR. Of 100,000 to 150,000 clones in the sample, about four fifths were seen once. Germline lookup yields CDR1 SEHNR and CDR2 FQNEAQ (reference sequence). The V end lost 7 bases, the J end lost 7 bases, and 20 bases lay between the germline ends. This CDR3 has 15 amino acids. As regards this clone: Its specificity is not known.

The sequenced sample was blood, obtained from a patient whose treatment included radiotherapy and nephrectomy. The TCR sequence derives from a man aged 45-65 years with renal cell carcinoma. The J gene is TRBJ2-1, the V gene TRBV7-9; no clear D. CDR3: CASTQGVRFLNEQFF. The CDR3 DNA reads as TGTGCCAGCACACAAGGAGTCCGGTTTTTGAATGAGCAGTTCTTC.